The T cell receptor beta chain under discussion was sequenced for a study of T cells in Graves' hyperthyroidism and ophthalmopathy. This clonotype was observed many times. Ophthalmopathy cases scored 3 or more on the Clinical Activity Score and 4 or more on NOSPECS grade, with duration below 3 months. Researchers amplified the TCR beta CDR3 regions from RNA transcripts. HTBI primers drove first-round RT-PCR of the TCR CDR3. Using its own MiXCR run on the multiplex PCR reads, TCRdb lists one record per CDR3 protein. The sample lists about 250,000 distinct CDR3 sequences; over 20% were seen once. Trimming cost V 4 bases and J 6 bases; bases outside gene matches: 9. The CDR3 totals 14 residues. Germline V gene data show CDR1 as SNHLY and CDR2 as FYNNEI.

Sequencing was done on a sample of blood. This receptor was identified in a woman in her thirties or forties with Graves' ophthalmopathy. The V gene is TRBV2, the J gene TRBJ2-7, with 7 nucleotides matching TRBD2. CDR3 in DNA: TGTGCCAGCAGTGCCGGGACTACCTTGGGCGAGCAGTACTTC. It translates to CASSAGTTLGEQYF.